The 5 T cell receptor beta chains below were found in one sample sequenced in a study of shared clonotypes between healthy human individuals. Some clones are missing from TCRdb's copy, which holds only in-frame ones; the method was immunoSEQ multiplex PCR. This sample has approximately 2.1 million clones, with approximately 93% found just once. Sequencing was done on a sample of naive CD4+ T cells from PBMCs. Noted subset: CD45RA+ positively selected. These receptors were taken from a man aged 18 to 30 in good health. Some clones in this sample may be carry-over from other donors' samples.

The chain employs TRBV7-2 and TRBJ2-5; possibly TRBD1 for D (6 bases). V was cut by 3 bases and J by 5 bases, with 13 bases left in between. The CDR3 has 14 residues. Germline V lookup: CDR1 SGHTA, CDR2 FQGNSA. CDR3 DNA sequence: TGTGCCAGCAGCTTCCAACAGGGTGGGGAGACCCAGTACTTC. Translation: CASSFQQGGETQYF.

Comments on this clone: The same CDR3 arises from other DNA sequences in this sample as well. Here the CDR3 DNA reads TGTGCCAGCAGCCGCACTTCAGGCACCGGGGAGCTGTTTTTT. Translated, it gives CASSRTSGTGELFF. V is TRBV7-7 and J is TRBJ2-2; no clear D. This CDR3 is built from 14 residues. Germline lookup yields CDR1 SSHAT and CDR2 FNYEAQ (reference sequence). The ends were cut back, 5 bases at V and 4 bases at J, with 11 bases in the middle.

The rearrangement uses TRBV18 and TRBJ2-5; D assignment may be TRBD1 or TRBD2 (5 bases each). Trimming removed 5 bases from V and 1 base from J, with 11 bases in between. The CDR3 length is 14 residues. Germline CDR1 reads KGHSH; CDR2 reads LQKENI. Written as DNA, the CDR3 is TGTGCCAGCTCAGAGGGGTTAGGCCAAGAGACCCAGTACTTC. Amino acids: CASSEGLGQETQYF. Full variable domain (remainder filled in from reference TRBV18 and TRBJ2-5): NAGVMQNPRHLVRRRGQEARLRCSPMKGHSHVYWYRQLPEEGLKFMVYLQKENIIDESGMPKERFSAEFPKEGPSILRIQQVVRGDSAAYFCASSEGLGQETQYFGPGTRLLVL.

The chain has TRBV6-1 and TRBJ1-5; weak D call: TRBD1 (6 bases). The CDR3 extends over 15 amino acids. Germline values: CDR1 MNHNS, CDR2 SASEGT. V was clipped by 1 base and J by 1 base, with 8 bases between them. CDR3 DNA sequence: TGTGCCAGCAGTGAAGTCACAGGGAGCAATCAGCCCCAGCATTTT. This sequence encodes CASSEVTGSNQPQHF.

The chain combines TRBV7-9 with TRBJ2-7, with TRBD1 as a possible D gene (6 bases). Trimming removed 8 bases at V and 1 base at J, with 12 bases between. Germline values: CDR1 SEHNR, CDR2 FQNEAQ (reference sequence). The CDR3 sequence is 13 residues long. The CDR3 region has the DNA TGTGCCAGCGCCCAGGGGCGATCCTACGAGCAGTACTTC. Translation gives CASAQGRSYEQYF.